The following is a T cell receptor (beta chain) sequence with its context. Its target is not known. The V and J ends lost 1 base and 6 bases respectively, with 4 bases between them. The CDR3 is 13 amino acids. CDR1 and CDR2 from the germline V gene are SGHTA and FQGTGA. Produced via immunoSEQ multiplex PCR; TCRdb's table is partial and in-frame only. The sample lists 20,000 to 25,000 clones; around 75% were seen once. The data derive from a study of vaccination effects on CD4 cells after COVID-19. The ViraFEST assay expanded antigen-specific CD4+ T cells with viral peptide pools before sequencing. Isolating CD4+ T cells followed ten to eleven days of culture. Their SARS-CoV-2 infection, verified by PCR, occurred between March and December 2020.

V is TRBV7-3 and J is TRBJ1-6; no clear D. Sequencing used CD4+ T cells from PBMCs cultured with a peptide pool, obtained before COVID-19 vaccination. This TCR was sampled from a human donor who had a prior SARS-CoV-2 infection. The CDR3 protein is CASSLRFNSPLHF. The CDR3 coding sequence is TGTGCCAGCAGCTTAAGATTTAATTCACCCCTCCACTTT.